This TCR beta chain stems from a study of T cells after yellow fever vaccination. TCRdb re-called the 5' RACE reads with MiXCR, one entry per CDR3 protein. This table has about 580,000 distinct CDR3 sequences, less than 20% appearing once. This clonotype was found a few times. The specimen was PBMCs, collected 5 days after the first yellow fever vaccination. The clonotype originates from a man aged 18 to 29 who received the YFV17D yellow fever vaccine.

CDR3 coding DNA: TGTGCCAGCTCACCGCCGATGTGGGAGACCCAGTACTTC. Translated: CASSPPMWETQYF. The chain joins TRBV18 to TRBJ2-5; D gene ambiguous. The CDR3 covers 13 residues. Germline lookup yields CDR1 KGHSH and CDR2 LQKENI. V lost 3 bases to trimming and J lost 5 bases, with 10 bases between them.